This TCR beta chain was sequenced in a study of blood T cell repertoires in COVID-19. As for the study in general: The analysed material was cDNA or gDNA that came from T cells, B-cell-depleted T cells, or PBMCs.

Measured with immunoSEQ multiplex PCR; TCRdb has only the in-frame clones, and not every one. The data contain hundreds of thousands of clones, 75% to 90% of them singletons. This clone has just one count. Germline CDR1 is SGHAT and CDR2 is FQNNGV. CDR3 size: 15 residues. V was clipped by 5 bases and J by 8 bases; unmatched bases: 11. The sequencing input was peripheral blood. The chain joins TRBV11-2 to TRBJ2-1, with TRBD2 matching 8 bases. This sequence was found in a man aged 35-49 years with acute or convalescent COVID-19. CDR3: CASSPGSGSLYEQFF. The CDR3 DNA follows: TGTGCCAGCAGCCCCGGGAGCGGGAGCCTATATGAGCAGTTCTTC.